This record covers a single T cell receptor (beta chain). This clonotype came up a few times. Its antigen remains unidentified. Within one base of it there is no much larger clone, and no base qualities were kept. Library preparation used PCR. Sequencing was carried out with an Illumina HiSeq 2500. TCR libraries were prepared with molecular barcoding, using unique molecular identifiers to normalize TCRbeta repertoire quantification. Using fastp at Q25 and MiXCR, TCRdb reprocessed the public reads and kept productive beta chains. Entries are consolidated by CDR3 protein sequence, retaining the most common genes and DNA. In this sample the table shows about 92,000 distinct CDR3 sequences, 12% of which occur a single time. 14% of the sample comes from the top ten. This entry comes from a study of T-cell reconstitution after alpha-beta-depleted transplantation in children (dated by TCRdb to about 2016). Broadly, across the study: The study quantitatively tracked T-cell immune reconstitution after TCRalphabeta/CD19-depleted allogeneic hematopoietic cell transplantation in children using TCR repertoire profiling.

V sheds 4 bases and J sheds 5 bases, leaving 22 bases between their ends. There are 16 amino acids in the CDR3, from cysteine to phenylalanine inclusive. Solely the CDR3 DNA is kept, with 48 bases framed from the first base. From a lookup of the germline V gene, CDR1 and CDR2 are SGDLS and YYNGEE. The sequences come from PBMCs from the stem cell graft donor, collected from the stem cell graft. The source of this sequence is a human donor who donated a stem cell graft to a child with inherited bone marrow failure. The V and J segments used are TRBV9 and TRBJ2-7; the D segment might be TRBD1 or TRBD2, since each matches 7 bases. This receptor carries the CDR3 CASSPRAGGGTDEQYF. The DNA reads TGTGCCAGCAGCCCCCGGGCAGGGGGGGGTACCGACGAGCAGTACTTC.